The 2 T cell receptor beta chains given below trace back to one sample, sequenced in a study of T cell changes during pregnancy in multiple sclerosis. Method: immunoSEQ multiplex PCR; TCRdb's copy keeps in-frame clones and lacks some. This table has around 95,000 clones, 90% to 95% appearing once. This specimen was peripheral blood, taken after pregnancy. These receptors were obtained from a female donor in good health, enrolled as a control in a pregnancy study.

V and J are TRBV19 and TRBJ2-3; 9 bases agree with TRBD2. CDR1 and CDR2 from the germline V gene are LNHDA and SQIVND (reference sequence). Trimming took 6 bases from V and 7 from J; bases not matched to a gene: 14. This CDR3 has 16 residues. In nucleotides, the CDR3 is TGTGCCAGTAGCATCTCGGGGCGGGAGGGCAGATATACGCAGTATTTT. Its protein product is CASSISGREGRYTQYF.

The rearrangement joins TRBV5-1 to TRBJ2-2, with D possibly TRBD1 on 6 matching bases. The CDR3 is 15 amino acids. Germline values: CDR1 SGHRS, CDR2 YFSETQ. V shed 1 base and J shed 5 bases, with 12 bases lying between them. The CDR3 sequence: CASSLSTGRTGELFF. The CDR3 DNA is TGCGCCAGCAGCTTGAGTACAGGGCGGACCGGGGAGCTGTTTTTT.